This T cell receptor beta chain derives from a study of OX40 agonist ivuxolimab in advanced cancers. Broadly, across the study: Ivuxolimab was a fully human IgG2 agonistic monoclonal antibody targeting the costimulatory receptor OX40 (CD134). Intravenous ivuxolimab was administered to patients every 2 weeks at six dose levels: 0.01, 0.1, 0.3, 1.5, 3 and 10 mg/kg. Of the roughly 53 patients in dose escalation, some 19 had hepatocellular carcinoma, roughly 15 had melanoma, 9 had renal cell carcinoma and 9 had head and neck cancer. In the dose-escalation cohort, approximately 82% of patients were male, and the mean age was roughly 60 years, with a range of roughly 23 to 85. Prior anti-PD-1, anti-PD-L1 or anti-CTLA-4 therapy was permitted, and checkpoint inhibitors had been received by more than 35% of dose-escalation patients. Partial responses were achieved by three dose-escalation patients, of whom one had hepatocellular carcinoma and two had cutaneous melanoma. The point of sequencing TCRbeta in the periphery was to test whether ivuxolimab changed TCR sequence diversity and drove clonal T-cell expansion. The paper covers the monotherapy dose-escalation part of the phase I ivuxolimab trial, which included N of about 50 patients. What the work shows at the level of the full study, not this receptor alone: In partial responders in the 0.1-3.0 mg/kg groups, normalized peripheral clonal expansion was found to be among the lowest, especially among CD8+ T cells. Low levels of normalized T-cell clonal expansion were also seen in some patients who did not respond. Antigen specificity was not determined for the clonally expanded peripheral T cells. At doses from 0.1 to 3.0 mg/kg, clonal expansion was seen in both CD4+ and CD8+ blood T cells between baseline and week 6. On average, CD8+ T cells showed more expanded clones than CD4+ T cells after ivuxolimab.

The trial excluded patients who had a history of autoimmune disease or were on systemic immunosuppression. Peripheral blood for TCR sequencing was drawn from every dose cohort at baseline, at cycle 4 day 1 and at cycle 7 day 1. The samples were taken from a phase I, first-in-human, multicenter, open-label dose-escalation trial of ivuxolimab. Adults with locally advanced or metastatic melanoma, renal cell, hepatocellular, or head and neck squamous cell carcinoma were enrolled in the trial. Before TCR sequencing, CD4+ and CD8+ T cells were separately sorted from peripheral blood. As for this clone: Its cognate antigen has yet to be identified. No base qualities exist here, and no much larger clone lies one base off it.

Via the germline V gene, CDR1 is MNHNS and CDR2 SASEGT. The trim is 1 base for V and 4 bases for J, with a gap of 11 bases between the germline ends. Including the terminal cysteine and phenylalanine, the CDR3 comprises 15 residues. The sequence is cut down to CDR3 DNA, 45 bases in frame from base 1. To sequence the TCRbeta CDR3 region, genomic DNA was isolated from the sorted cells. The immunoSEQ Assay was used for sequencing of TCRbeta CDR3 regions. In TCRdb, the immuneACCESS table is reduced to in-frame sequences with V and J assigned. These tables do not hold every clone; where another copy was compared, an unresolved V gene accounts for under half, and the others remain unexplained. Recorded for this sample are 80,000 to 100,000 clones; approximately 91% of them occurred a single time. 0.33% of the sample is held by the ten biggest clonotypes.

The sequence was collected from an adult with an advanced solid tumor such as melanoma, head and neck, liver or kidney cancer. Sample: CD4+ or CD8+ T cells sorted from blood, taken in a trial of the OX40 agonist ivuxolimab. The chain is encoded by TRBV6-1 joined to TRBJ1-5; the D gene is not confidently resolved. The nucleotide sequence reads TGTGCCAGCAGTGAAGGGGAGACGGTAAATCAGCCCCAGCATTTT. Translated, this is CASSEGETVNQPQHF.